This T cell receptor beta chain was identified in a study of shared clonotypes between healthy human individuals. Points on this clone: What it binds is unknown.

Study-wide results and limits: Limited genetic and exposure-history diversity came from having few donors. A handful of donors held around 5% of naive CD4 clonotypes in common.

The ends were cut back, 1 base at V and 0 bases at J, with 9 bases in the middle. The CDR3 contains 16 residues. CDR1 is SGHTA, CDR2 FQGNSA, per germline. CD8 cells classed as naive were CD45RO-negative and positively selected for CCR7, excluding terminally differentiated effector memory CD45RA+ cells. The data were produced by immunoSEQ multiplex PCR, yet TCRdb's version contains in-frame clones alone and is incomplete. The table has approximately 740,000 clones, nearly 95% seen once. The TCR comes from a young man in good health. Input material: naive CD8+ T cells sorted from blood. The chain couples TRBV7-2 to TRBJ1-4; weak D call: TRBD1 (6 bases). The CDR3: CASSLEGGATNEKLFF. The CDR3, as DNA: TGTGCCAGCAGCTTAGAGGGGGGTGCAACTAATGAAAAACTGTTTTTT.